This T cell receptor (beta chain) is drawn from a study of response to subunit inactivated influenza vaccine. TCRdb re-called the RT-PCR reads with MiXCR, one entry per CDR3 protein. The table includes fewer than 550,000 distinct CDR3 sequences, 25% detected once. The length of the CDR3 is 17 residues. Germline CDR1 and CDR2: MNHEY and SVGAGI. V lost 4 bases, J lost 8 bases, and 26 bases lay in between. The TCR sequence derives from a man aged 50 or older who received an inactivated influenza vaccine. Specimen: CD4+ T cells sorted from PBMCs, collected roughly 5 days after vaccination. The chain is built from TRBV6-5 and TRBJ1-2; D might be TRBD1 (6 bases). CDR3 in amino acids: CASSFLDTGQSVVGYTF. CDR3 bases: TGTGCCAGCAGTTTCCTGGATACCGGACAGTCGGTTGTGGGCTACACCTTC.